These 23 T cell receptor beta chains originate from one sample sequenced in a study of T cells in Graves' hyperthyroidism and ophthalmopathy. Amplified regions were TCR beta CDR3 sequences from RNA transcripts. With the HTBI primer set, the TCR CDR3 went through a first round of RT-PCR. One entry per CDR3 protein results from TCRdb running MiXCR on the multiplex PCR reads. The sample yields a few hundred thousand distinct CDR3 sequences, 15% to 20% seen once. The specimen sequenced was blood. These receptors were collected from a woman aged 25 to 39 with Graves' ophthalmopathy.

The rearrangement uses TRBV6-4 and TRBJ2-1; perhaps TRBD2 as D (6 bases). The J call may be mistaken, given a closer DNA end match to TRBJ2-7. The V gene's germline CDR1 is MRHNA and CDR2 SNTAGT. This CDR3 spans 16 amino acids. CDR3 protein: CASSDGGMGDYNEQYF. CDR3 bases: TGTGCCAGCAGTGACGGAGGGATGGGAGATTACAATGAGCAGTACTTC.

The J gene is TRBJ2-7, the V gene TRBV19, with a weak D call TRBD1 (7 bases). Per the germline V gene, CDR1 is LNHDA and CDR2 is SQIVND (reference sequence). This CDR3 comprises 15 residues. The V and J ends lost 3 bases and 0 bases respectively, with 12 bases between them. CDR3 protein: CASSIGGDSSYEQYF. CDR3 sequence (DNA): TGTGCCAGTAGTATCGGAGGGGACAGCTCCTACGAGCAGTACTTC.

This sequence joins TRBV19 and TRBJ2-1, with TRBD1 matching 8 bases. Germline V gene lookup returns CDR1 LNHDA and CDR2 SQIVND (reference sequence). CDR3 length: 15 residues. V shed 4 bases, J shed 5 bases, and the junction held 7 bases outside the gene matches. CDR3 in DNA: TGTGCCAGTAGTACGACAGGGGCCGGAAACAATGAGCAGTTCTTC. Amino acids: CASSTTGAGNNEQFF.

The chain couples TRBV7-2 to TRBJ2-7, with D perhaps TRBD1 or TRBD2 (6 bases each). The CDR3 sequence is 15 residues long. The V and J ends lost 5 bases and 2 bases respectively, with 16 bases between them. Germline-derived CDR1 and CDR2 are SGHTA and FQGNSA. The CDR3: CASSPGGGNPYEQYF. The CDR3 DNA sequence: TGTGCCAGCAGCCCAGGAGGGGGGAATCCCTACGAGCAGTACTTC.

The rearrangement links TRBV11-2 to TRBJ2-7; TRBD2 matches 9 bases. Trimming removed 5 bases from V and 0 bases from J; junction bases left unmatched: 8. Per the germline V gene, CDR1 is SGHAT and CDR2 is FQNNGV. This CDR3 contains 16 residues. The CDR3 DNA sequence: TGTGCCAGCAGCCCCCGGGGCGGGGGGGCCTCCTACGAGCAGTACTTC. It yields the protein CASSPRGGGASYEQYF.

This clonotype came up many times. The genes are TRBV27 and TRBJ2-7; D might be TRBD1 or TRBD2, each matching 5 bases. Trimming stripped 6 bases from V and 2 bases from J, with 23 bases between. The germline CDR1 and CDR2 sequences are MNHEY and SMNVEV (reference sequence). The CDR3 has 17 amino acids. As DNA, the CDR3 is TGTGCCAGCAGGAGGGCAGGGATAACCCACTCTACCTACGAGCAGTACTTC. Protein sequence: CASRRAGITHSTYEQYF.

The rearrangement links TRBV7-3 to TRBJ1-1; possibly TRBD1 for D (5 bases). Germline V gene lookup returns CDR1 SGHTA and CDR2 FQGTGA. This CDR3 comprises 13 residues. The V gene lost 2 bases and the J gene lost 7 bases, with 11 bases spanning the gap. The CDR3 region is CASSLEGDFEAFF. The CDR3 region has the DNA TGTGCCAGCAGCTTAGAAGGGGACTTTGAAGCTTTCTTT.

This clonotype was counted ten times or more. In DNA form, the CDR3 reads TGTGCCAGCAGTCAAATCCTGAGGACCGTTGGCTACACCTTC. Amino acids: CASSQILRTVGYTF. The chain has TRBV6-8 and TRBJ1-2; D is ambiguous. The CDR3 extends over 14 amino acids. Per germline, CDR1 MNHGY and CDR2 SAAAGT. V lost 5 bases and J lost 7, with 17 bases in between.

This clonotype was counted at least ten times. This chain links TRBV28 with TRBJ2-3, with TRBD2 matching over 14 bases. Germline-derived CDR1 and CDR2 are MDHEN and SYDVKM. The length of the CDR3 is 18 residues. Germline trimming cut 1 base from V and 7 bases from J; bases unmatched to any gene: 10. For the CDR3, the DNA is TGTGCCAGCAGTTTATTTGGCTCGGGACTAGCGGGAGAATATACGCAGTATTTT. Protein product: CASSLFGSGLAGEYTQYF.

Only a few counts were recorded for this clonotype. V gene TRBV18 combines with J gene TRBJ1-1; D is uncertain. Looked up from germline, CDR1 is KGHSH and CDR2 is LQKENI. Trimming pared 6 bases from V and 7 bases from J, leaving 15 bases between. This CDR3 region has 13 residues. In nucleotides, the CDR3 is TGTGCCAGCTCCGCCGGCCGTATCGGTGAAGCTTTCTTT. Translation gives CASSAGRIGEAFF.

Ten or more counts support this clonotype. CDR3 residues: CASSPTGTTAFF. The CDR3 bases are TGTGCCAGCAGCCCAACCGGGACAACGGCTTTCTTT. J is TRBJ1-1 and V is TRBV3-1, with a possible D match to TRBD1 (6 bases). The CDR3 loop spans 12 amino acids. Germline V gene data show CDR1 as LGHDT and CDR2 as YNNKEL (reference sequence). Trimming removed 4 bases from V and 11 bases from J, with 14 bases in between.

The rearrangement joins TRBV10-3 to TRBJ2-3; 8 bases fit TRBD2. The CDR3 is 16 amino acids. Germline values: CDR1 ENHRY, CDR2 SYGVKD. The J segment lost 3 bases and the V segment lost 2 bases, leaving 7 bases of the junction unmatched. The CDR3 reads CAISERAGGLTDTQYF. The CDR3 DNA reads TGTGCCATCAGTGAGAGGGCGGGAGGATTAACAGATACGCAGTATTTT.

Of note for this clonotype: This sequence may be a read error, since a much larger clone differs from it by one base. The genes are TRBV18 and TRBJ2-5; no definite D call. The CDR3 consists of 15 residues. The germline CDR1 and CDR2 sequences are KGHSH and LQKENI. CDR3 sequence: CSSSPPGWGQETQYF. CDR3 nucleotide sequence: TGTTCCAGCTCACCACCGGGCTGGGGTCAGGAGACCCAGTACTTC.

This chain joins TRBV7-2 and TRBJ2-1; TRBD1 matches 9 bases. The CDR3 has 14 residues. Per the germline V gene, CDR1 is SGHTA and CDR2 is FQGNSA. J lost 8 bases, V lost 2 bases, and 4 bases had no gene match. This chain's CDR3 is CASSLLGQGDEQFF. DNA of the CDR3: TGTGCCAGCAGCTTACTGGGACAGGGCGATGAGCAGTTCTTC.

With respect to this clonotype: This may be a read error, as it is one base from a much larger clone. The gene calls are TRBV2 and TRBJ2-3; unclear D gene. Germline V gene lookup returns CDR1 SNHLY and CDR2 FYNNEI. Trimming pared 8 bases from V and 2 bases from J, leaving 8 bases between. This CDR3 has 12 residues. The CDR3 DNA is TGTGCCAGCTCACCCATCACAGATACGCAGTATTTT. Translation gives CASSPITDTQYF.

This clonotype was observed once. CDR3: CASSQDRTSGSGQFF. DNA of the CDR3: TGCGCCAGCAGCCAAGACCGGACTAGCGGGAGTGGGCAGTTCTTC. V usage is TRBV4-1 and J usage is TRBJ2-1; 13 bases map to TRBD2. Trimming removed 0 bases from V and 12 bases from J; junction bases left unmatched: 5. This CDR3 spans 15 amino acids. Looked up from germline, CDR1 is MGHRA and CDR2 is YSYEKL.

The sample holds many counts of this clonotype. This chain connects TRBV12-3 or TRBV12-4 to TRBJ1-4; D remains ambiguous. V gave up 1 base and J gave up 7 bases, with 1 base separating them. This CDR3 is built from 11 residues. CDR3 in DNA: TGTGCCAGCAGTTTAGTTGAAAAACTGTTTTTT. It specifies CASSLVEKLFF.

The CDR3: CASSPGTSGRGDTQYF. DNA of the CDR3: TGTGCCAGCAGTCCCGGGACTAGCGGGAGGGGAGATACGCAGTATTTT. The rearrangement uses TRBV6-1 and TRBJ2-3; 16 positions match TRBD2. Per the germline V gene, CDR1 is MNHNS and CDR2 is SASEGT. CDR3 length: 16 amino acids. V was clipped by 5 bases and J by 5 bases; unmatched bases: 4.

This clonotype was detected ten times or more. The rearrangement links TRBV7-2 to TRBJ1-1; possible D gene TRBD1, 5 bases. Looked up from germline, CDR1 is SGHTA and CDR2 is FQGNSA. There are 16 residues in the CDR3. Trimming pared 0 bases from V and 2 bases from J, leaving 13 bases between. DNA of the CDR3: TGTGCCAGCAGCTTAGCGTTGGGGGGTACTAACACTGAAGCTTTCTTT. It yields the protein CASSLALGGTNTEAFF.

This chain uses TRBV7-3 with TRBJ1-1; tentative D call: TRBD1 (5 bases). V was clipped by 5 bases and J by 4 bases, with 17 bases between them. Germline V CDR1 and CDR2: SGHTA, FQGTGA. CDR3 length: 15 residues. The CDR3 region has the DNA TGTGCCAGCAGCCTGTCCTCGACGAGGGGCACTGAAGCTTTCTTT. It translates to CASSLSSTRGTEAFF.

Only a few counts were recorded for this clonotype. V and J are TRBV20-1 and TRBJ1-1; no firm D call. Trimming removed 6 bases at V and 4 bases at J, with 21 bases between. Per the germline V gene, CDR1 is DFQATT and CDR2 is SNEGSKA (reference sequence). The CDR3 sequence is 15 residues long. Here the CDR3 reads CSAAPPQSSVTEAFF. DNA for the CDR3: TGCAGTGCCGCGCCCCCACAAAGTTCTGTCACTGAAGCTTTCTTT.

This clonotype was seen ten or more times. The CDR3 protein is CASSLRDGLEKLFF. DNA of the CDR3: TGTGCCAGCAGCTTAAGGGACGGGTTAGAAAAACTGTTTTTT. V usage is TRBV11-2 and J usage is TRBJ1-4; D might be TRBD1 (5 bases). CDR1 and CDR2 from the germline V gene are SGHAT and FQNNGV. The length of the CDR3 is 14 residues. Trimming removed 2 bases from V and 8 bases from J, with 12 bases in between.

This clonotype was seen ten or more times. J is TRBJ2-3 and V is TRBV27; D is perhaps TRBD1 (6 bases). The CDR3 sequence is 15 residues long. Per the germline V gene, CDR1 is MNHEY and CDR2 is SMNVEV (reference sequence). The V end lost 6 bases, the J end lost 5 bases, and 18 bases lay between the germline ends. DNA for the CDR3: TGTGCCAGCAGCCCAACAGGGTTAAGTGTAGATACGCAGTATTTT. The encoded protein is CASSPTGLSVDTQYF.